Each of the 16 T cell receptor beta chains below was sequenced from the same sample in a study of T cells in localized non-small cell lung cancer. Method: immunoSEQ multiplex PCR; TCRdb's copy keeps in-frame clones and lacks some. The sample has about 870 clones, approximately 32% seen once. Here the sequenced sample was lung tumor tissue, taken before any cancer treatment. The receptor source for this set is a female donor older than 55 with stage III squamous cell lung carcinoma.

The rearrangement joins TRBV19 to TRBJ2-1; TRBD2 agrees at 7 bases. V shed 6 bases, J shed 2 bases, and the junction held 7 bases outside the gene matches. CDR1 is LNHDA, CDR2 SQIVND, per germline (reference sequence). The CDR3 extends over 15 amino acids. Here the CDR3 DNA reads TGTGCCAGTAGCCCGACTAGCCTCCCCTACAATGAGCAGTTCTTC. Encoded protein: CASSPTSLPYNEQFF. Combining the CDR3 with reference TRBV19 and TRBJ2-1 gives the whole variable domain DGGITQSPKYLFRKEGQNVTLSCEQNLNHDAMYWYRQDPGQGLRLIYYSQIVNDFQKGDIAEGYSVSREKKESFPLTVTSAQKNPTAFYLCASSPTSLPYNEQFFGPGTRLTVL.

The chain links TRBV6-8 to TRBJ2-2, with D perhaps TRBD1 (6 bases). Trimming cost V 2 bases and J 7 bases, with 11 bases left between them. This CDR3 is built from 14 residues. Germline lookup yields CDR1 MNHGY and CDR2 SAAAGT. The CDR3 DNA follows: TGTGCCAGCAGTTACAGCAGGGGAATCGGGGAGCTGTTTTTT. It specifies CASSYSRGIGELFF.

This clone is medium-sized in the sample. This chain connects TRBV9 to TRBJ1-1; D gene ambiguous. This CDR3 contains 16 residues. CDR1 is SGDLS, CDR2 YYNGEE, per germline. Trimming took 6 bases from V and 0 from J, leaving 18 bases between them. The CDR3 region is CASTPSGPRMNTEAFF. The CDR3 DNA follows: TGTGCCAGCACCCCTAGCGGGCCTCGGATGAACACTGAAGCTTTCTTT.

Only a few counts were recorded for this clone. CDR3 nucleotides: TGTGCCAGCAGCGTAGATCCAGGGGGAGATGGCACTGAAGCTTTCTTT. Its protein is CASSVDPGGDGTEAFF. This sequence joins TRBV9 and TRBJ1-1; TRBD1 aligns across 7 bases. The V segment lost 0 bases and the J segment 4 bases; nucleotides outside the gene matches: 9. The germline V gene has CDR1 SGDLS and CDR2 YYNGEE. The CDR3 extends over 16 amino acids.

The rearrangement joins TRBV6-8 to TRBJ2-2; D is perhaps TRBD1 (5 bases). CDR3 size: 14 residues. CDR1 is MNHGY, CDR2 SAAAGT, per germline. Trimming cost V 5 bases and J 2 bases, with 9 bases left between them. CDR3: CASSDSLNTGELFF. For the CDR3, the DNA is TGTGCCAGCAGTGACAGCCTAAACACCGGGGAGCTGTTTTTT.

The chain has TRBV2 and TRBJ1-2; 8 nucleotides agree with TRBD1. In germline, CDR1 is SNHLY, CDR2 FYNNEI. After removal of 5 bases from V and 10 bases from J, the junction contained 12 bases not matched to a gene. This CDR3 contains 14 residues. CDR3 nucleotides: TGTGCCAGCAGTTATCCGACAGGGGCTAATGACTACACCTTC. This sequence encodes CASSYPTGANDYTF.

In its sample, this clone was seen a few times. V gene TRBV30 combines with J gene TRBJ2-7, with D perhaps given as TRBD1 or TRBD2 (6 bases each). The germline gives CDR1 GTSNPN, CDR2 SVGIG (reference sequence). The CDR3 is made up of 14 amino acids. V gave up 0 bases and J gave up 0 bases, with 9 bases separating them. This CDR3 is CAWSVGGPSYEQYF. The CDR3 nucleotides are TGTGCCTGGAGTGTAGGGGGGCCCTCCTACGAGCAGTACTTC.

This clone has more than one count but fewer than ten. This rearrangement joins TRBV6-8 to TRBJ1-2; 10 positions agree with TRBD1. The V segment lost 7 bases and the J segment 8 bases; nucleotides outside the gene matches: 13. This CDR3 has 15 residues. Germline V gene sequence: CDR1 MNHGY, CDR2 SAAAGT. The CDR3 sequence: CASTLGGQGSRGYTF. The CDR3 DNA sequence: TGTGCCAGCACCCTCGGGGGACAGGGGTCAAGGGGCTACACCTTC.

By frequency in the sample, this clone is large. V is TRBV9 and J is TRBJ1-2, with D unresolved. The V gene lost 0 bases and the J gene lost 7 bases, with 13 bases spanning the gap. CDR1 is SGDLS, CDR2 YYNGEE, per germline. CDR3 length: 14 amino acids. The CDR3 loop is CASSVADVMGGYTF. CDR3 nucleotide sequence: TGTGCCAGCAGCGTAGCAGACGTAATGGGTGGCTACACCTTC.

The chain uses TRBV19 and TRBJ2-7; the match to TRBD2 covers 7 bases. From germline, CDR1 is LNHDA and CDR2 SQIVND (reference sequence). V lost 6 bases, J lost 3 bases, and 8 bases stayed unmatched. The CDR3 loop spans 14 amino acids. The CDR3 sequence is CASRIRAGNYEQYF. In DNA form, the CDR3 reads TGTGCCAGTAGAATCCGAGCGGGGAACTACGAGCAGTACTTC.

The chain combines TRBV6-8 with TRBJ2-1, with TRBD1 identical over 7 bases. The CDR3 has 16 residues. Trimming removed 0 bases from V and 8 bases from J; junction bases left unmatched: 10. Per the germline V gene, CDR1 is MNHGY and CDR2 is SAAAGT. The chain's CDR3 is CASSYSIAGTDDEQFF. For the CDR3, the DNA is TGTGCCAGCAGTTACTCGATCGCAGGGACAGACGATGAGCAGTTCTTC.

The V gene is TRBV11-3, the J gene TRBJ2-7; 8 bases fit TRBD1. In germline, CDR1 is SGHNT, CDR2 YENEEA. V shed 5 bases, J shed 2 bases, and the junction held 8 bases outside the gene matches. The CDR3 spans 15 residues. The CDR3 region has the DNA TGTGCCAGCAGCCAGCAGGGGGACAGGCCCTACGAGCAGTACTTC. Encoded protein: CASSQQGDRPYEQYF.

This sequence joins TRBV11-3 and TRBJ2-7; tentative D call: TRBD1 (5 bases). Germline V gene data show CDR1 as SGHNT and CDR2 as YENEEA. The CDR3 is 14 residues long. The ends were cut back, 2 bases at V and 2 bases at J, with 10 bases in the middle. The CDR3: CASSLTAGPYEQYF. The CDR3 coding sequence is TGTGCCAGCAGCTTAACGGCAGGGCCCTACGAGCAGTACTTC.

The chain joins TRBV6-8 to TRBJ2-3; a weak D match, TRBD2 (6 bases). The CDR3 extends over 14 amino acids. Trimming cost V 5 bases and J 2 bases, with 11 bases left between them. Germline V gives CDR1 MNHGY, CDR2 SAAAGT. CDR3: CASSLSGLTDTQYF. The CDR3 DNA sequence: TGTGCCAGCAGTCTTAGCGGACTCACAGATACGCAGTATTTT.

This clone has just a few counts. The rearrangement joins TRBV28 to TRBJ1-3; 7 bases are a match to TRBD1. CDR1 is MDHEN, CDR2 SYDVKM, per germline. This CDR3 contains 19 residues. The trim removed 6 bases at V and 0 bases at J, leaving 17 bases unmatched. The CDR3 is CASRGPGQPVSFSGNTIYF. The CDR3 bases are TGTGCCAGCAGGGGTCCGGGACAGCCAGTTTCCTTCTCTGGAAACACCATATATTTT.

This clone came up a few times. The V gene is TRBV9, the J gene TRBJ1-5; D is uncertain. The germline V and J ends were trimmed by 6 bases and 10 bases, with 20 bases remaining between them. The CDR3 is made up of 14 amino acids. CDR1 and CDR2 (germline): SGDLS, YYNGEE. CDR3 residues: CASTESIPEAPQHF. The CDR3 DNA is TGTGCCAGCACCGAGTCCATCCCCGAGGCTCCCCAGCATTTT.